This TCR beta chain was sequenced during a study of blood T cell repertoires in COVID-19. About the research overall: T cells, B-cell-depleted T cells, or PBMCs supplied cDNA or gDNA.

V lost 10 bases, J lost 0 bases, and 14 bases stayed unmatched. Germline CDR1 and CDR2: ENHRY and SYGVKD. This CDR3 has 16 residues. As originally analysed: Amplification of reference gene primers provided the estimated nucleated cell counts. Assay used: immunoSEQ multiplex PCR; TCRdb lists only in-frame clones, some missing. The D gene and trimming were derived from the DNA, and the V and J assignments and clone size from that table. The data contain around 63,000 clones, 88% of them singletons. The source material was peripheral blood. This chain connects TRBV10-3 to TRBJ1-2; 7 bases align to TRBD1. The sequence was obtained from a woman at least 80 years old with active COVID-19. Here the CDR3 DNA reads TGTGCCACAAGGGACAGTGGCCCGGAGACTAACTATGGCTACACCTTC. Translation gives CATRDSGPETNYGYTF.